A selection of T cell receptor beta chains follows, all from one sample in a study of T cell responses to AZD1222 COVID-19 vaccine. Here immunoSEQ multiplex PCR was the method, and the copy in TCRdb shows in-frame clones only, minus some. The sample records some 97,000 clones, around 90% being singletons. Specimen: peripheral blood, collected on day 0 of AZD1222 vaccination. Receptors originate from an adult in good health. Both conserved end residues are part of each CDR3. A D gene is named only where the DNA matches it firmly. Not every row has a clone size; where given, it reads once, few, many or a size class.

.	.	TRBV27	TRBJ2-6	CASKTRGVSGANVLTF	TGTGCCAGCAAAACAAGGGGAGTCTCTGGGGCCAACGTCCTGACTTTC
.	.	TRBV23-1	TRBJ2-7	CASKQTYEQYF	TGCGCCAGCAAACAGACCTACGAGCAGTACTTC
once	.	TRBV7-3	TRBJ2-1	CASSSVGASSNEQFF	TGTGCCAGCAGCTCCGTCGGAGCTAGCAGCAATGAGCAGTTCTTC
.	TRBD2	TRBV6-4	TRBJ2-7	CASSDGGRNSYEQYF	TGTGCCAGCAGTGACGGCGGGAGGAATTCCTACGAGCAGTACTTC
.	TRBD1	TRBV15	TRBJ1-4	CATSRRTGGVEKLFF	TGTGCCACCAGCAGAAGGACAGGGGGTGTTGAAAAACTGTTTTTT
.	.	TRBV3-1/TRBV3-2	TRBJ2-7	CASSQDSGGMAYEQYF	TGTGCCAGCAGCCAAGATAGTGGGGGAATGGCCTACGAGCAGTACTTC
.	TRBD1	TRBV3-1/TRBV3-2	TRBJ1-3	CASSRGQGFSGNTIYF	TGTGCCAGCAGCCGGGGACAGGGTTTCTCTGGAAACACCATATATTTT
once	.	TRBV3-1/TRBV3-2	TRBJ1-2	CASSPMGGYGYTF	TGTGCCAGCAGCCCAATGGGCGGCTATGGCTACACCTTC
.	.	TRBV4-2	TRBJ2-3	CASSQVGGTNTDTQYF	TGTGCCAGCAGCCAAGTTGGGGGGACGAACACAGATACGCAGTATTTT
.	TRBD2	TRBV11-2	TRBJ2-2	CASSLSVTSANTGELFF	TGTGCCAGCAGCTTATCCGTAACTAGCGCGAACACCGGGGAGCTGTTTTTT
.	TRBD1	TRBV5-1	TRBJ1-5	CASSPGQGTQPQHF	TGCGCCAGCAGCCCTGGACAGGGGACTCAGCCCCAGCATTTT
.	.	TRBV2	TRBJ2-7	CASTSTLLQYF	TGTGCCAGCACCTCAACACTTTTACAGTACTTC
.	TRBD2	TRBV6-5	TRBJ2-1	CATSGSLNEQFF	TGTGCCACTAGCGGGAGTCTCAATGAGCAGTTCTTC
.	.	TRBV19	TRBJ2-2	CASDRSGGLGELFF	TGTGCCAGCGACCGAAGTGGGGGGCTCGGGGAGCTGTTTTTT
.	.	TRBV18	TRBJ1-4	CASSPSQYNEKLFF	TGTGCCAGCTCACCGAGCCAGTACAATGAAAAACTGTTTTTT
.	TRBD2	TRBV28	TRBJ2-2	CATGSAGGNTGELFF	TGTGCCACGGGTTCAGCGGGAGGGAACACCGGGGAGCTGTTTTTT
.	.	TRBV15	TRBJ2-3	CATSRPFSTDTQYF	TGTGCCACCAGCAGACCATTTTCCACAGATACGCAGTATTTT
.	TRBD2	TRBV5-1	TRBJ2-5	CASSLVAGVEETQYF	TGCGCCAGCAGCTTGGTCGCGGGAGTAGAGGAGACCCAGTACTTC
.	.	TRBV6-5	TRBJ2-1	CASSGAYEQFF	TGTGCCAGCTCAGGGGCCTATGAGCAGTTCTTC
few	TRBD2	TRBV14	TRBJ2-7	CASSPVIREGNHEQYF	TGTGCCAGCAGCCCCGTTATAAGGGAGGGGAACCACGAGCAGTACTTC
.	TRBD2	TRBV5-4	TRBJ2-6	CASSFLYLGEGRSGANVLTF	TGTGCCAGCAGCTTCCTCTATTTGGGGGAGGGCCGATCTGGGGCCAACGTCCTGACTTTC
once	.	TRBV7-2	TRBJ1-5	CASSLGAGWQPQHF	TGTGCCAGCAGCTTAGGGGCAGGGTGGCAGCCCCAGCATTTT
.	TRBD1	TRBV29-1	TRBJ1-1	CSASTGTGGFEAFF	TGCAGCGCCTCCACCGGGACAGGGGGCTTTGAAGCTTTCTTT
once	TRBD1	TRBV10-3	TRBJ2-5	CAISEGGETQYF	TGTGCCATCAGTGAAGGGGGCGAGACCCAGTACTTC
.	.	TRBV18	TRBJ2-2	CASSPDDGAGELFF	TGTGCCAGCTCACCAGATGATGGGGCCGGGGAGCTGTTTTTT
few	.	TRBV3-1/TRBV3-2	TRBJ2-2	CASSQAGGTGELFF	TGTGCCAGCAGCCAAGCAGGAGGTACCGGGGAGCTGTTTTTT
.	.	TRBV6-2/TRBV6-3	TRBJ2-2	CASSYEVAGELFF	TGTGCCAGCAGTTACGAGGTGGCCGGGGAGCTGTTTTTT
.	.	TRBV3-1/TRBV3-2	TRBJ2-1	CASSPLSSGFYNEQFF	TGTGCCAGCAGCCCCTTGAGTAGCGGATTCTACAATGAGCAGTTCTTC
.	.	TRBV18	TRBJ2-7	CASSPPSLSYEQYF	TGTGCCAGCTCACCACCTTCGCTCTCCTACGAGCAGTACTTC
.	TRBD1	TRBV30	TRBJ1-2	CAWSGKGQGVFYGYTF	TGTGCCTGGAGTGGAAAGGGACAGGGGGTTTTTTATGGCTACACCTTC
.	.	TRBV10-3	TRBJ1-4	CAISESREAANEKLFF	TGTGCCATCAGTGAGTCGAGAGAGGCGGCTAATGAAAAACTGTTTTTT
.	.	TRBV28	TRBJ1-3	CASSLPGVGTIYF	TGTGCCAGCAGTTTACCTGGGGTCGGGACCATATATTTT
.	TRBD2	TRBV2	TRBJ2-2	CASSSSGSYTGELFF	TGTGCCAGCAGCTCGAGCGGGAGTTACACCGGGGAGCTGTTTTTT
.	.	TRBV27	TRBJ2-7	CASSPERWGEQYF	TGTGCCAGCAGTCCGGAAAGGTGGGGAGAGCAGTACTTC
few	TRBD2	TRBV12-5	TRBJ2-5	CASGAGLAGVETQYF	TGTGCTAGTGGTGCAGGACTAGCGGGAGTGGAGACCCAGTACTTC
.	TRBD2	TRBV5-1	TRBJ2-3	CASSLLADFSTDTQYF	TGCGCCAGCAGCCTACTAGCGGACTTTAGCACAGATACGCAGTATTTT
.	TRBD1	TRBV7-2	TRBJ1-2	CASSSRTFRDRHYGYTF	TGTGCCAGCAGCTCCAGAACTTTCCGGGACAGACATTATGGCTACACCTTC
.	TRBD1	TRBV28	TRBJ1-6	CASSPGQAAGSYNSPLHF	TGTGCCAGCAGTCCCGGACAGGCCGCGGGCTCCTATAATTCACCCCTCCACTTT
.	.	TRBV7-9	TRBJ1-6	CASSPGSRNSPLHF	TGTGCCAGCAGCCCCGGAAGTAGGAATTCACCCCTCCACTTT
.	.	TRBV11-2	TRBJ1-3	CASSLVSGNTIYF	TGTGCCAGCAGCTTAGTCTCTGGAAACACCATATATTTT
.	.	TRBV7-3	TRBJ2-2	CASSPSTAGELFF	TGTGCCAGCAGCCCCAGCACAGCCGGGGAGCTGTTTTTT
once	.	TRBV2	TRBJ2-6	CASFGSGANVLTF	TGTGCCAGCTTTGGCTCTGGGGCCAACGTCCTGACTTTC
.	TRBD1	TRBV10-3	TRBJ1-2	CAITSGTVNYGYTF	TGTGCCATCACCTCAGGGACAGTGAACTATGGCTACACCTTC
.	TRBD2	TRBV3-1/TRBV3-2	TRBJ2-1	CASSPQRGYNEQFF	TGTGCCAGCAGCCCCCAGCGGGGGTACAATGAGCAGTTCTTC
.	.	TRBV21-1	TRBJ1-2	CASSNLVGAAFYGYTF	TGTGCCAGCAGCAACCTTGTGGGGGCGGCGTTCTATGGCTACACCTTC
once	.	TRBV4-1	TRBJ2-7	CASSQELAPTYEQYF	TGCGCCAGCAGCCAAGAACTAGCACCGACCTACGAGCAGTACTTC
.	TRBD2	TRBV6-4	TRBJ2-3	CASSKAGGSTDTQYF	TGTGCCAGCAGTAAAGCGGGAGGCAGCACAGATACGCAGTATTTT
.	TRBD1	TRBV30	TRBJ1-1	CAWKPRQGAFRRSPEAFF	TGTGCCTGGAAGCCCAGACAGGGGGCTTTTCGCCGGAGCCCTGAAGCTTTCTTT
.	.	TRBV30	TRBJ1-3	CAWSTLRSSGNTIYF	TGTGCCTGGAGTACTCTTCGGAGCTCTGGAAACACCATATATTTT
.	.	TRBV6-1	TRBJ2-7	CASSELTGTLLAGEQYF	TGTGCCAGCAGTGAATTAACTGGGACACTCCTAGCTGGGGAGCAGTACTTC
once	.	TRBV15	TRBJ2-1	CATSRVRASDEQFF	TGTGCCACCAGCAGAGTTCGGGCTAGCGATGAGCAGTTCTTC